The 21 T cell receptor beta chains below come from one sample, sequenced in a study of OX40 agonist ivuxolimab in advanced cancers. The table came from immunoSEQ multiplex PCR; TCRdb's copy has only in-frame clones and leaves some out. The data contain 30,000 or so clones, 80% to 85% of them seen just once; the ten biggest clones take up 20% to 30%. Material: CD4+ or CD8+ T cells sorted from blood, obtained in a trial of the OX40 agonist ivuxolimab. These receptors were collected from an adult with an advanced solid tumor such as melanoma, head and neck, liver or kidney cancer.

The table lists this clone with a count of one. The V call is TRBV2, the J call TRBJ2-2, with 8 nucleotides matching TRBD1. V lost 7 bases to trimming and J lost 2 bases; unmatched junction nucleotides: 6. Germline CDR1 SNHLY, CDR2 FYNNEI. The CDR3 consists of 15 residues. The CDR3 DNA follows: TGTGCCAGCAAGCAGGGGGCGCTTAACACCGGGGAGCTGTTTTTT. Translating it yields CASKQGALNTGELFF.

This chain links TRBV19 with TRBJ2-2; unclear D gene. Trimming stripped 3 bases from V and 5 bases from J, with 4 bases between. Germline CDR1 is LNHDA and CDR2 is SQIVND (reference sequence). The CDR3 extends over 12 amino acids. For the CDR3, the DNA is TGTGCCAGTAGTATTAGTACCGGGGAGCTGTTTTTT. Its translation: CASSISTGELFF.

This clone was counted a few times. The chain links TRBV13 to TRBJ1-1; possible D gene TRBD1, 5 bases. V was trimmed by 7 bases and J by 0 bases, leaving 12 bases between them. This CDR3 is built from 14 residues. CDR1 is PRHDT and CDR2 is FYEKMQ in the germline V gene (reference sequence). The CDR3 is CASNKQGLNTEAFF. CDR3 sequence (DNA): TGTGCCAGCAACAAGCAGGGCCTGAACACTGAAGCTTTCTTT.

The rearrangement uses TRBV5-1 and TRBJ2-2; D unresolved. The CDR3 runs 14 residues. Germline-derived CDR1 and CDR2 are SGHRS and YFSETQ. V was clipped by 9 bases and J by 2 bases, with 14 bases between them. CDR3 sequence: CATQGPTNTGELFF. The CDR3 nucleotides read TGCGCCACCCAAGGGCCCACTAACACCGGGGAGCTGTTTTTT.

This clone was seen more than once but under ten times. The CDR3 here is CASTYDPSASYEQYF. In DNA, the CDR3 is TGTGCCAGCACCTACGACCCCAGTGCTAGCTACGAGCAGTACTTC. The rearrangement links TRBV6-5 to TRBJ2-7, with D hard to call. Germline-derived CDR1 and CDR2 are MNHEY and SVGAGI. The V and J ends lost 7 bases and 3 bases respectively, with 19 bases between them. This CDR3 region has 15 residues.

The chain links TRBV2 to TRBJ1-1; D is undetermined. The germline V and J ends were trimmed by 7 bases and 4 bases, with 4 bases remaining between them. The germline V gene has CDR1 SNHLY and CDR2 FYNNEI. CDR3 length equals 10 residues. CDR3 in DNA: TGTGCCAGCAAGTTCACTGAAGCTTTCTTT. This codes for CASKFTEAFF. Full variable domain (remainder filled in from reference TRBV2 and TRBJ1-1): EPEVTQTPSHQVTQMGQEVILRCVPISNHLYFYWYRQILGQKVEFLVSFYNNEISEKSEIFDDQFSVERPDGSNFTLKIRSTKLEDSAMYFCASKFTEAFFGQGTRLTVV.

This sequence joins TRBV5-1 and TRBJ1-4, with TRBD1 as a possible D gene (5 bases). V lost 0 bases and J 7 bases, leaving 13 bases between the germline ends. Germline-derived CDR1 and CDR2 are SGHRS and YFSETQ. The CDR3 has 15 residues. The CDR3 DNA sequence: TGCGCCAGCAGCTTGGTCGGGAGTACAGGTGAAAAACTGTTTTTT. This codes for CASSLVGSTGEKLFF.

The J gene is TRBJ2-2, the V gene TRBV30; D unresolved. CDR1 and CDR2 from the germline V gene are GTSNPN and SVGIG (reference sequence). The CDR3 extends over 10 amino acids. V lost 4 bases, J lost 3 bases, and 0 bases lay in between. For the CDR3, the DNA is TGTGCCTGGAACACCGGGGAGCTGTTTTTT. Its translation: CAWNTGELFF.

The V and J genes are TRBV29-1 and TRBJ1-2; 10 positions match TRBD1. The ends lost 6 bases at V and 3 bases at J; junction bases unmatched: 4. CDR1 is SQVTM, CDR2 ANQGSEA, per germline. CDR3 size: 13 residues. For the CDR3, the DNA is TGCAGCGTAGAGACAGGGGGCGACTATGGCTACACCTTC. It yields the protein CSVETGGDYGYTF. The full variable domain, in which reference TRBV29-1 and TRBJ1-2 provide the parts outside the CDR3, is SAVISQKPSRDICQRGTSLTIQCQVDSQVTMMFWYRQQPGQSLTLIATANQGSEATYESGFVIDKFPISRPNLTFSTLTVSNMSPEDSSIYLCSVETGGDYGYTFGSGTRLTVV.

The J gene is TRBJ2-7, the V gene TRBV28, with 11 bases identical to TRBD1. J lost 4 bases, V lost 5 bases, and 4 bases had no gene match. From germline, CDR1 is MDHEN and CDR2 SYDVKM. The CDR3 is 14 amino acids. The CDR3 protein is CASSPWDRGYEQYF. CDR3 DNA: TGTGCCAGCAGTCCTTGGGACAGGGGGTACGAGCAGTACTTC.

This chain joins TRBV28 and TRBJ2-7; 12 nucleotides agree with TRBD1. CDR1 MDHEN and CDR2 SYDVKM come from the germline V gene. The CDR3 contains 16 residues. Trimming at V came to 3 bases and at J to 6 bases, leaving 9 bases not matched to a gene. The CDR3 DNA is TGTGCCAGCAGTTTGTATCCCGGGACAGGGGGCGCCGAGCAGTACTTC. This encodes CASSLYPGTGGAEQYF.

The J gene is TRBJ2-7, the V gene TRBV28; 7 bases line up with TRBD1. V was clipped by 5 bases and J by 3 bases; unmatched bases: 7. Germline CDR1 MDHEN, CDR2 SYDVKM. This CDR3 spans 14 amino acids. The chain's CDR3 is CASSPDRSIYEQYF. Written as DNA, the CDR3 is TGTGCCAGCAGTCCGGACAGGTCTATCTACGAGCAGTACTTC.

This clone appeared a few times. The chain recombines TRBV4-1 with TRBJ2-1, with 9 bases lining up with TRBD2. Losses at the gene ends were 0 bases for V and 15 bases for J; bases not matched to a gene: 6. Germline CDR1 MGHRA, CDR2 YSYEKL. There are 13 residues in the CDR3. This CDR3 is CASSQDLAGALFF. The CDR3 DNA reads as TGCGCCAGCAGCCAAGACTTAGCGGGAGCCTTGTTCTTC.

Comments on this clone: Other DNA variants within this sample encode the same CDR3. The chain links TRBV4-1 to TRBJ2-1; D is ambiguous. Germline V gives CDR1 MGHRA, CDR2 YSYEKL. The CDR3 sequence is 11 residues long. Between the trimmed V and J ends, which lost 1 base and 7 bases, there was a span of 2 bases. The CDR3 DNA is TGCGCCAGCAGCCAAGTTAATGAGCAGTTCTTC. It encodes CASSQVNEQFF.

V and J are TRBV28 and TRBJ1-4, with a tentative D call TRBD1 (5 bases). Trimming left V 5 bases short and J 7 bases short, with 29 bases between. Germline assignment: CDR1 MDHEN and CDR2 SYDVKM. This CDR3 has 19 amino acids. The chain's CDR3 is CASSAREGGTYFSSEKLFF. The DNA of the CDR3 is TGTGCCAGCAGTGCCAGGGAGGGTGGCACTTACTTCTCATCTGAAAAACTGTTTTTT.

V is TRBV30 and J is TRBJ2-7; D is ambiguous. The CDR3 totals 13 residues. Deletions cut 2 bases from V and 0 bases from J, with 8 bases between. Germline CDR1 reads GTSNPN; CDR2 reads SVGIG (reference sequence). The CDR3 DNA reads as TGTGCCTGGAGTCCAGTTTCCTCCTACGAGCAGTACTTC. Its protein is CAWSPVSSYEQYF.

At least ten counts were recorded for this clone. The chain joins TRBV19 to TRBJ1-1; 12 bases align to TRBD1. The germline gives CDR1 LNHDA, CDR2 SQIVND (reference sequence). The CDR3 is 14 amino acids. With V trimmed by 8 bases and J by 8 bases, 9 bases remained unmatched. The CDR3 reads CASYEGQGAAEAFF. In DNA form, the CDR3 reads TGTGCCAGTTATGAGGGACAGGGGGCTGCGGAAGCTTTCTTT.

This CDR3 is CASSSRDGEDYGYTF. The CDR3 DNA sequence: TGTGCCAGCAGTTCACGGGACGGAGAAGACTATGGCTACACCTTC. The genes are TRBV28 and TRBJ1-2, with D possibly matching TRBD1 (5 bases). V was cut by 4 bases and J by 3 bases, with 15 bases left in between. The CDR3 is 15 amino acids. Germline loops: CDR1 MDHEN, CDR2 SYDVKM.

The gene calls are TRBV19 and TRBJ1-5; possible D gene TRBD1, 5 bases. The CDR3 has 15 amino acids. With 3 bases removed from V and 0 bases from J, the gap between germline ends came to 9 bases. Germline V gene data show CDR1 as LNHDA and CDR2 as SQIVND (reference sequence). The CDR3 bases are TGTGCCAGTAGTATTACAGGCTATAGCAATCAGCCCCAGCATTTT. Its translation is CASSITGYSNQPQHF.

About this clone: One junction end does not reproduce the germline sequence, and a read error may be involved. J is TRBJ2-7 and V is TRBV27, with D hard to call. Germline values: CDR1 MNHEY, CDR2 SMNVEV (reference sequence). The CDR3 length is 14 residues. This chain's CDR3 is CASSLSGNPYEQYF. In DNA form, the CDR3 reads TGTGCCAGCAGTCTATCAGGAAACCCCTACGAGCAGTACTTC.

The chain carries TRBV5-1 and TRBJ1-2, with TRBD1 as a possible D gene (5 bases). With 5 bases removed from V and 0 bases from J, the gap between germline ends came to 8 bases. Germline CDR1 and CDR2: SGHRS and YFSETQ. This CDR3 region has 13 residues. The CDR3 nucleotides are TGCGCCAGCAGGGGGGAAGCTAACTATGGCTACACCTTC. Amino acid sequence: CASRGEANYGYTF.